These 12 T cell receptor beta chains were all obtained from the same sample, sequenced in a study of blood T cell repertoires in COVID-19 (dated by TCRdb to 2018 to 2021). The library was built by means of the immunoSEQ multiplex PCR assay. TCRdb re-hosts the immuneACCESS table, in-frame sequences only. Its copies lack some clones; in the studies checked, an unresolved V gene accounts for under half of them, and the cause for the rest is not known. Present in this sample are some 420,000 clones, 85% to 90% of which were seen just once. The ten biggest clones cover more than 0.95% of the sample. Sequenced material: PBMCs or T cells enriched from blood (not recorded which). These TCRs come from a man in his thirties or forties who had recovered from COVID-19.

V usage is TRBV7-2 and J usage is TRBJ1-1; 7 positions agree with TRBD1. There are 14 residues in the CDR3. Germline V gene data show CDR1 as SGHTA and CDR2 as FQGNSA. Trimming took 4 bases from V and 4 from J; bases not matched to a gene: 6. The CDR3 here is CASSSQGKSTEAFF. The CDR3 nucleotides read TGTGCCAGCAGCTCACAGGGGAAATCCACTGAAGCTTTCTTT.

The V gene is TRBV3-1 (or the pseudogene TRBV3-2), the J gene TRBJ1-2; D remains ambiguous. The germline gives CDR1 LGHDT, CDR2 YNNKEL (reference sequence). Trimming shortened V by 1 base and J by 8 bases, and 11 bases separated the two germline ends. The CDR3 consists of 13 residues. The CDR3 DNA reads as TGTGCCAGCAGCCAAGTCGATGCAGGAGGCTACACCTTC. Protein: CASSQVDAGGYTF.

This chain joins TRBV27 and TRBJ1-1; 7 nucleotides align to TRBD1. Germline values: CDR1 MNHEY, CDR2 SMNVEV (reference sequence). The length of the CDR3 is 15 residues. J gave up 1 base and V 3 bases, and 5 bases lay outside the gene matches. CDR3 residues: CASSLRQGRNTEAFF. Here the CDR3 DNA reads TGTGCCAGCAGTTTGCGACAGGGCCGGAACACTGAAGCTTTCTTT.

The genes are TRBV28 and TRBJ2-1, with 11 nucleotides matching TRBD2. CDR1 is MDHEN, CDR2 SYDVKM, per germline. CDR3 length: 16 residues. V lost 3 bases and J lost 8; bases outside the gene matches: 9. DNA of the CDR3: TGTGCCAGCAGTTTCGGCGCGGCTAGCGGGAGGTATGAGCAGTTCTTC. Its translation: CASSFGAASGRYEQFF.

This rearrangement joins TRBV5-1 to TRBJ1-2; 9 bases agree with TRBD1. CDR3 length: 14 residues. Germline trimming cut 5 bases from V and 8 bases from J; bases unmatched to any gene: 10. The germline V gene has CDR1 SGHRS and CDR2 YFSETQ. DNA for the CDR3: TGCGCCAGCAGGAAAACAGGGGGCTCTCAGGGCTACACCTTC. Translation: CASRKTGGSQGYTF.

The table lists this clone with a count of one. The CDR3 sequence is CASSPTNHRGEQFF. CDR3 coding DNA: TGTGCCAGCAGCCCAACCAACCACAGGGGGGAGCAGTTCTTC. This chain joins TRBV7-3 and TRBJ2-1; 8 nucleotides align to TRBD1. In germline, CDR1 is SGHTA, CDR2 FQGTGA. V dropped 5 bases and J dropped 10; count of bases not matched to a gene: 10. There are 14 residues in the CDR3.

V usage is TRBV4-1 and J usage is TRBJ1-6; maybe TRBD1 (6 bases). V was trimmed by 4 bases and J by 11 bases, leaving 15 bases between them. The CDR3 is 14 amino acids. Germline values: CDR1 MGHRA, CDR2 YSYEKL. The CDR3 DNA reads TGCGCCAGCAGCCTCCGGGACATGAATACACCCCTCCACTTT. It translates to CASSLRDMNTPLHF.

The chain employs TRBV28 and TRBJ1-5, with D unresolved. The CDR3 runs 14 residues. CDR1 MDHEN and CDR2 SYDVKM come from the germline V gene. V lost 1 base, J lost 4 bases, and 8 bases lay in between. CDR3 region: CASSLLGRNQPQHF. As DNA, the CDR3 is TGTGCCAGCAGTTTATTGGGGAGGAATCAGCCCCAGCATTTT.

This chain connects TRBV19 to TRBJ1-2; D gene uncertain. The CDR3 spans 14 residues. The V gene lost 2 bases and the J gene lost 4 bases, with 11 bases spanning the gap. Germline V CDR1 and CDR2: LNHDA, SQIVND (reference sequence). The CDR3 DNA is TGTGCCAGTAGTATACCGGCAGCGACCTATGGCTACACCTTC. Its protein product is CASSIPAATYGYTF.

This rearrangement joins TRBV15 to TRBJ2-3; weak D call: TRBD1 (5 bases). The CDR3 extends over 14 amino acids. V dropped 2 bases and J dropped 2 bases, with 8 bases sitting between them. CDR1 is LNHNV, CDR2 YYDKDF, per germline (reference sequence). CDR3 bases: TGTGCCACCAGCAGAAGGGGCCCCACAGATACGCAGTATTTT. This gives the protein CATSRRGPTDTQYF.

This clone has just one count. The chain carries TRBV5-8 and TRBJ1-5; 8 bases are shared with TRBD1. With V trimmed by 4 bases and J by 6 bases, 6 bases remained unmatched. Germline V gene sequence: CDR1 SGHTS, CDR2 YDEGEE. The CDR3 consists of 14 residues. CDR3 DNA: TGTGCCAGCAGCGGGGGGACAGGTTTTCAGCCCCAGCATTTT. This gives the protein CASSGGTGFQPQHF.

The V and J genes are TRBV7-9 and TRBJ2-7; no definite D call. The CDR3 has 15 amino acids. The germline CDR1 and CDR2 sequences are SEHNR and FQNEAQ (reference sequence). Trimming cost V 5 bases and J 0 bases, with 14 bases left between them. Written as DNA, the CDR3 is TGTGCCAGCAGCCTTATGGCGGTGAGCTCCTACGAGCAGTACTTC. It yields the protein CASSLMAVSSYEQYF.